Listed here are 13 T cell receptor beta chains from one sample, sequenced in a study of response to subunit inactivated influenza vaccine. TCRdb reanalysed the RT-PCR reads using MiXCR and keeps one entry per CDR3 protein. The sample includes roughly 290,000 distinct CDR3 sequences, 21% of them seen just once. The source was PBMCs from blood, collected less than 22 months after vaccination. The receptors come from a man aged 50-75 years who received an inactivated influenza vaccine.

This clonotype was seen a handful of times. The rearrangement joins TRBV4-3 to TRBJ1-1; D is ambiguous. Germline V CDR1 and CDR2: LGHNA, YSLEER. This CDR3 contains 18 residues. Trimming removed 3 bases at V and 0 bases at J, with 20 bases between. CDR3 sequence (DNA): TGCGCCAGCAGCCAGCAGGAGGCAGGTCCGCGGGTGAACACTGAAGCTTTCTTT. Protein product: CASSQQEAGPRVNTEAFF.

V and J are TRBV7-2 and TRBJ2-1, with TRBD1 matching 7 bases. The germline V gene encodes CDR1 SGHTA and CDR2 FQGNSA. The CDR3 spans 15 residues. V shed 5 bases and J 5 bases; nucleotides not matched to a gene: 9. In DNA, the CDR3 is TGTGCCAGCAGCCCCGCCTTTACAGGGGACAATGAGCAGTTCTTC. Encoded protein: CASSPAFTGDNEQFF.

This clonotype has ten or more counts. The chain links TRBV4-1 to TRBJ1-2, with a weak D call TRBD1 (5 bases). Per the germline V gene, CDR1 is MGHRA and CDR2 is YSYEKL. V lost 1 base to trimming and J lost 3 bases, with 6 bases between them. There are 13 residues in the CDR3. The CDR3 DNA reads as TGCGCCAGCAGCCAAGCCAGGGACTATGGCTACACCTTC. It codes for CASSQARDYGYTF.

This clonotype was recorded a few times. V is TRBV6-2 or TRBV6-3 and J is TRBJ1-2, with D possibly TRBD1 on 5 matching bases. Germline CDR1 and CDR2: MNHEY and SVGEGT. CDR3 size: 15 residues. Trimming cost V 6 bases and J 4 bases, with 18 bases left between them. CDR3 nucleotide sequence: TGTGCCAGCAGCCGGGATGGGACGGTATTCTATGGCTACACCTTC. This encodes CASSRDGTVFYGYTF.

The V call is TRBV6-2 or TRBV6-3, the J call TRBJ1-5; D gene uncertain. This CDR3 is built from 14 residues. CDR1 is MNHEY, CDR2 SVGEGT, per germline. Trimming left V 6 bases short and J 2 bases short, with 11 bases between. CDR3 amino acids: CASRGGLGNQPQHF. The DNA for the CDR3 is TGTGCCAGCAGGGGAGGACTGGGCAATCAGCCCCAGCATTTT.

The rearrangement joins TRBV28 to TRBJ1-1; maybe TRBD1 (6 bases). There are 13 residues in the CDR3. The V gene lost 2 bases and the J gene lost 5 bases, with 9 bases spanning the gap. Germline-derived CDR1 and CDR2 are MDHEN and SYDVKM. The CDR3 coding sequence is TGTGCCAGCAGTTTAAATACAGGGACTGAAGCTTTCTTT. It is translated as CASSLNTGTEAFF.

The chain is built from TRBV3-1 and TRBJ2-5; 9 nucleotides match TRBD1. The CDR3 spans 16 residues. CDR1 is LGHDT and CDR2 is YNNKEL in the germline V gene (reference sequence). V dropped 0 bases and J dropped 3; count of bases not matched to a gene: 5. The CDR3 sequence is CASSQDGQGMEETQYF. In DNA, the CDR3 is TGTGCCAGCAGCCAAGATGGACAGGGGATGGAAGAGACCCAGTACTTC.

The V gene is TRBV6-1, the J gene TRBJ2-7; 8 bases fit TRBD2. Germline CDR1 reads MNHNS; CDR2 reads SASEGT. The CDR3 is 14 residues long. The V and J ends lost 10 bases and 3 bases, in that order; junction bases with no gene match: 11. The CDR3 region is CATSGGQTNYEQYF. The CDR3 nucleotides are TGTGCCACCAGCGGGGGCCAAACCAACTACGAGCAGTACTTC.

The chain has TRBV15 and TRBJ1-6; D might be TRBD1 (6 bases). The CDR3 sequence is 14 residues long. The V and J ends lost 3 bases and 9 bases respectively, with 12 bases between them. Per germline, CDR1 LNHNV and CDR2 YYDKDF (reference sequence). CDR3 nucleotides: TGTGCCACCAGCAGCACAGGGAGCCGTTCACCCCTCCACTTT. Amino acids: CATSSTGSRSPLHF.

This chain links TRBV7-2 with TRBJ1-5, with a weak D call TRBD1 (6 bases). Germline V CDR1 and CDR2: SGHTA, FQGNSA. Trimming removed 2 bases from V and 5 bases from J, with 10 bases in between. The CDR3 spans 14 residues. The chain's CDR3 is CASSLQGPDQPQHF. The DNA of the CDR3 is TGTGCCAGCAGCTTACAGGGGCCCGATCAGCCCCAGCATTTT. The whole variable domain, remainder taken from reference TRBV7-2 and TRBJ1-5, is GAGVSQSPSNKVTEKGKDVELRCDPISGHTALYWYRQSLGQGLEFLIYFQGNSAPDKSGLPSDRFSAERTGGSVSTLTIQRTQQEDSAVYLCASSLQGPDQPQHFGDGTRLSIL.

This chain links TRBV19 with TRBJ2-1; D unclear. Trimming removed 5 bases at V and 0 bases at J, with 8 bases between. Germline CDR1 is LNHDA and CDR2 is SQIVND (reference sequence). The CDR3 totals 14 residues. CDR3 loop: CASSDTSSYNEQFF. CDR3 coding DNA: TGTGCCAGTAGTGACACCTCCTCCTACAATGAGCAGTTCTTC.

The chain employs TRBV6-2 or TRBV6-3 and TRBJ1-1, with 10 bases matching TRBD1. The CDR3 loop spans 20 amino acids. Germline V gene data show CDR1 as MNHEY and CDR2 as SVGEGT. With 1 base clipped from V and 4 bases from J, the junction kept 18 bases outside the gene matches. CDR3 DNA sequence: TGTGCCAGCAGTTACTTAGTTGGCGTTTTGACAGGGGGCCCTACCACTGAAGCTTTCTTT. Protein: CASSYLVGVLTGGPTTEAFF.

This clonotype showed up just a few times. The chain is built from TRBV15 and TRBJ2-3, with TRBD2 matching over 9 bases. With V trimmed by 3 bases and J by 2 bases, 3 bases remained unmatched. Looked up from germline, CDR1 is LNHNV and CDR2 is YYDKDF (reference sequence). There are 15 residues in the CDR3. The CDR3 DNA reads TGTGCCACCAGCAGGACTAGCGGTTTCACAGATACGCAGTATTTT. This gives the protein CATSRTSGFTDTQYF.